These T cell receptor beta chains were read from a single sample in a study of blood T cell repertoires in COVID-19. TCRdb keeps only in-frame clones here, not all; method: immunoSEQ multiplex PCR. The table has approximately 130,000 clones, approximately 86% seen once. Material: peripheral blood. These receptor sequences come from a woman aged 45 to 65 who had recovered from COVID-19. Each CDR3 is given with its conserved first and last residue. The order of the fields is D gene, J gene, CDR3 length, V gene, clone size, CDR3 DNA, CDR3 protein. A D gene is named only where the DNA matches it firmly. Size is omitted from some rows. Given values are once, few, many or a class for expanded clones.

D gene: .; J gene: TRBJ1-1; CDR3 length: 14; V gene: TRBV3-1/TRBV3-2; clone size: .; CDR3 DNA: TGTGCCAGCAGCCAATACACGGGAACAAGTGAAGCTTTCTTT; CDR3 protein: CASSQYTGTSEAFF
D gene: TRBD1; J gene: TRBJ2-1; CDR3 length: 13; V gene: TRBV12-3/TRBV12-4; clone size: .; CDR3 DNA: TGTGCCAGCTCGGGACAGACTTACAATGAGCAGTTCTTC; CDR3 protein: CASSGQTYNEQFF
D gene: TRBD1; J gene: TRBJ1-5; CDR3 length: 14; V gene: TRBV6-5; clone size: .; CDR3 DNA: TGTGCCAGCGCCGGGACAGTAGTTTATCAGCCCCAGCATTTT; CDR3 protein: CASAGTVVYQPQHF
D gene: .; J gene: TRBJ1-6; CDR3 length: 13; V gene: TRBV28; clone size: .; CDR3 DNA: TGTGCCAGCAGGAATACAGGGAGCTCACCCCTCCACTTT; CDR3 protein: CASRNTGSSPLHF
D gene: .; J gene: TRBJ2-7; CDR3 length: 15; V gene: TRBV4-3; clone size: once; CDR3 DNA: TGCGCCAGCAGCCAAGAAAGATCAGGCTCCTACGAGCAGTACTTC; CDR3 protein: CASSQERSGSYEQYF
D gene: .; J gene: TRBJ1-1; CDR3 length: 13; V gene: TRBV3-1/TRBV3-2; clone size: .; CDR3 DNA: TGTGCCAGCAGCCAAGGAGGACTCACTGAAGCTTTCTTT; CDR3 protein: CASSQGGLTEAFF
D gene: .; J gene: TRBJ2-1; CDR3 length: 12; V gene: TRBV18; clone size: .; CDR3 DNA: TGTGCCAGCTCACGACAGCGACGAGAGCAGTTCTTC; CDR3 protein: CASSRQRREQFF
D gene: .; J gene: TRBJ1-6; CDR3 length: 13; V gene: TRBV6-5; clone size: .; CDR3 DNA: TGTGCCAGCAGTTACAGGGGGAGTTCACCCCTCCACTTT; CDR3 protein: CASSYRGSSPLHF
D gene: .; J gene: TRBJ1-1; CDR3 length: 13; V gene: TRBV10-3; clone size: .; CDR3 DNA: TGTGCCATCACCTCCCTCATCGGGGGGGAAGCTTTCTTT; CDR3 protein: CAITSLIGGEAFF
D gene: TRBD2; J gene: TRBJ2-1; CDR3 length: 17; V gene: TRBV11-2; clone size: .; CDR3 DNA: TGTGCCAGCAGCTTTCTAGCGGGAGTTAATAGATACAATGAGCAGTTCTTC; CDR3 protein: CASSFLAGVNRYNEQFF
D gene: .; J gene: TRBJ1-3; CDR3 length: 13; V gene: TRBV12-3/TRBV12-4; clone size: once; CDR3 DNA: TGTGCCAGCAGTTTTGGTGGCAGTATCACCATATATTTT; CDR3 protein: CASSFGGSITIYF
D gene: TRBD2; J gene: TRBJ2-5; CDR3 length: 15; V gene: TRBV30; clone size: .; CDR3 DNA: TGTGCCTGGAGTGTATTGGCGGGAGGGCTTGAGACCCAGTACTTC; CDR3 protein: CAWSVLAGGLETQYF
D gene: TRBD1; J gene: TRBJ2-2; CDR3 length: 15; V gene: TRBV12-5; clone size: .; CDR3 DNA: TGTGCTAGTGGCCCCGGACAGGGGAATGCCGGGGAGCTGTTTTTT; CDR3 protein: CASGPGQGNAGELFF
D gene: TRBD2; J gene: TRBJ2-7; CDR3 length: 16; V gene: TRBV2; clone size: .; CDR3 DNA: TGTGCCAGCAGTGAAGGGCTAGCGGGGGCCTCCTACGAGCAGTACTTC; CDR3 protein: CASSEGLAGASYEQYF
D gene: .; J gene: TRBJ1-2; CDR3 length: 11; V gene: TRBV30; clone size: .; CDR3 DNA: TGTGCCTGGAGTGTAAATCTGGGCTACACCTTC; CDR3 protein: CAWSVNLGYTF
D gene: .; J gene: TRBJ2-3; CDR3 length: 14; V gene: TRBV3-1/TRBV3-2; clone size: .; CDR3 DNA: TGTGCCAGCAGCCAAGAGGGCGGGGCCTATACGCAGTATTTT; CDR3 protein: CASSQEGGAYTQYF
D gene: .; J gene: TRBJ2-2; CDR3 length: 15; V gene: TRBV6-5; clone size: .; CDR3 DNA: TGTGCCAGCAGTTACACCGGGGGTAGGAGCGGGGAGCTGTTTTTT; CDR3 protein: CASSYTGGRSGELFF
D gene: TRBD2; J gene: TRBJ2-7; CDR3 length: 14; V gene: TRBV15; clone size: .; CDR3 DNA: TGTGCCACCAGCATTCTGACTAGCGCATACGAGCAGTACTTC; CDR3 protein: CATSILTSAYEQYF
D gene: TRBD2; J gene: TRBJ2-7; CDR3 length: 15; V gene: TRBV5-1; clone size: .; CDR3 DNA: TGCGCCAGCAGCTCGCTAGCGGGGCCTACCTACGAGCAGTACTTC; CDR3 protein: CASSSLAGPTYEQYF
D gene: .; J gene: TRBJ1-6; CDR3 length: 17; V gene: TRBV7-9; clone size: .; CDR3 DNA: TGTGCCAGCAGCTTAGACGCTCCGAGCTCCTATAATTCACCCCTCCACTTT; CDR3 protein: CASSLDAPSSYNSPLHF
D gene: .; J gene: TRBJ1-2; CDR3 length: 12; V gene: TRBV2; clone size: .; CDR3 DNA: TGTGCCAGCAGGCCGACAGGAGTAGGCTACACCTTC; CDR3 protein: CASRPTGVGYTF
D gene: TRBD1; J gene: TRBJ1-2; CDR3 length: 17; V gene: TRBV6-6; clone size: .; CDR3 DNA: TGTGCCAGCAGTCCTCGGACAGGGTTCAACTATGTCTATGGCTACACCTTC; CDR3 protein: CASSPRTGFNYVYGYTF
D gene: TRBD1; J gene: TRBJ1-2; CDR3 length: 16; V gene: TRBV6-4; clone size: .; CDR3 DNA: TGTGCCAGCAGTCCCCAACCACTACAGGGGATTCATGGCTACACCTTC; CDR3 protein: CASSPQPLQGIHGYTF
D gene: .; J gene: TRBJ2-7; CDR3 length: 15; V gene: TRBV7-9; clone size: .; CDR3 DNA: TGTGCCAGCAGCTTAGGGCCAGGGAAGGACTACGAGCAGTACTTC; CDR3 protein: CASSLGPGKDYEQYF
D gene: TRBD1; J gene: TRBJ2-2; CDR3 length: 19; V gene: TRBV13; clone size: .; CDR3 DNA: TGTGCCAGCAGTTCAAACCCTTGGACAGGCTGGGGAAAGTCCGGGGAGCTGTTTTTT; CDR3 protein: CASSSNPWTGWGKSGELFF
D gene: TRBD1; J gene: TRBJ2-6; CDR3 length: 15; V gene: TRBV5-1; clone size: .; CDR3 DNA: TGCGCCAGCAGCGACAGGGGCTCTGGGGCCAACGTCCTGACTTTC; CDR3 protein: CASSDRGSGANVLTF
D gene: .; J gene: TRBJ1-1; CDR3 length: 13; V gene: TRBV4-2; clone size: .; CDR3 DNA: TGTGCCAGCAGCGCGGGGGTCGGCACTGAAGCTTTCTTT; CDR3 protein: CASSAGVGTEAFF